A selection of T cell receptor beta chains follows, all from one sample in a study of OX40 agonist ivuxolimab in advanced cancers. Libraries were prepared by immunoSEQ multiplex PCR; TCRdb keeps only in-frame clonotypes and omits some of them. The sample holds roughly 32,000 clones, 81% seen once. The material sequenced was CD4+ or CD8+ T cells sorted from blood, taken in a trial of the OX40 agonist ivuxolimab. The receptor source for this set is an adult with an advanced solid tumor such as melanoma, head and neck, liver or kidney cancer. CDR3s include the opening cysteine and the closing phenylalanine or tryptophan. Fields, in order: D gene, V gene, CDR3 protein. D genes are given only for firm matches.

D gene: .
V gene: TRBV5-6
CDR3 protein: CASSFKDGPLQETQYF

D gene: .
V gene: TRBV5-6
CDR3 protein: CASSLARSGELFF

D gene: .
V gene: TRBV7-2
CDR3 protein: CASSLGGGGFNEQFF

D gene: .
V gene: TRBV4-1
CDR3 protein: CASSQKQGGNTIYF

D gene: .
V gene: TRBV19
CDR3 protein: CASSKGVNQPQHF

D gene: TRBD2
V gene: TRBV6-5
CDR3 protein: CASSYSREGIQYF

D gene: TRBD2
V gene: TRBV7-2
CDR3 protein: CASSFRDPAGGPTYEQYF

D gene: .
V gene: TRBV6-5
CDR3 protein: CASSIMSGYGYTF

D gene: .
V gene: TRBV28
CDR3 protein: CASTDRLPGYNEQFF

D gene: .
V gene: TRBV5-1
CDR3 protein: CASATNSPNYEQYF

D gene: TRBD1
V gene: TRBV4-1
CDR3 protein: CASSLGQGATGELFF

D gene: .
V gene: TRBV5-4
CDR3 protein: CASSLGGTGAGTDTQYF

D gene: .
V gene: TRBV28
CDR3 protein: CASRGRVYGYTF

D gene: TRBD1
V gene: TRBV5-4
CDR3 protein: CASSLAGDREKATQYF

D gene: TRBD2
V gene: TRBV7-9
CDR3 protein: CASSQLAGVISEQFF

D gene: .
V gene: TRBV20-1
CDR3 protein: CSARVSEKLFF

D gene: TRBD2
V gene: TRBV27
CDR3 protein: CASSFLGLAETYEQYF